The subject of this entry is one T cell receptor (beta chain). The data belong to a study of blood T cell repertoires in COVID-19. About the study: Samples of COVID-19 (acute and convalescent) were obtained from the United States, Italy and Spain. T cells, B-cell-depleted T cells, or PBMCs supplied cDNA or gDNA.

Profiled with immunoSEQ multiplex PCR; TCRdb holds only in-frame clones, not every one. This sample has about 250,000 clones, with roughly 83% found just once. Germline V gives CDR1 SQVTM, CDR2 ANQGSEA. The CDR3 length is 13 residues. V shed 8 bases and J 8 bases; nucleotides not matched to a gene: 11. The sequencing sample was made of peripheral blood. V and J are TRBV29-1 and TRBJ1-2; TRBD1 agrees at 10 bases. The receptor's source is a man aged 80 or over with acute or convalescent COVID-19. DNA for the CDR3: TGCAGCATAACCGGGACAGGGGTAGGAGGCTACACCTTC. Residues: CSITGTGVGGYTF.